Below, one T cell receptor beta chain is given with its context. Antigen unknown. This entry comes from a study of blood T cells in healthy people across ages. Through a sample-barcoded 5' primer and a J-beta primer mix, a second PCR was run for roughly 6 to 12 cycles. TCRdb called the 5' RACE reads again in MiXCR, with one record for every CDR3 protein. The sample has 1.5 million to 2 million distinct CDR3 sequences; about 32% are singletons. Overall study results and limits: Long-lived donors carried more naive CD4+ cells and greater diversity than aged donors. Changes seen in expanded clonotypes were possibly confounded by donor CMV status left unknown. Per million T cells, TCR beta diversity dropped roughly linearly as age increased.

Germline V lookup: CDR1 SGHTA, CDR2 FQGTGA. The CDR3 has 15 residues. The chain joins TRBV7-3 to TRBJ2-7; 8 nucleotides agree with TRBD2. The assigned J gene may be wrong: the sequence end matches TRBJ2-5 better. The sequenced sample was blood. The clonotype originates from a woman aged 25 to 39 in good health. The CDR3 region is CASSPSGGREETQYF. As DNA, the CDR3 is TGTGCCAGCAGCCCATCGGGGGGGCGCGAGGAGACCCAGTACTTC.